These 23 T cell receptor beta chains share one sample of origin, sequenced in a study of T cell clonotyping in hematopoietic cell transplantation. The method was immunoSEQ multiplex PCR; TCRdb's version includes in-frame clones alone and lacks a portion of them. The repertoire includes some 26,000 clones, roughly 85% of them detected once, and 1.8% sits in the top ten. Described time point: recipient sample about 28 days before transplant, after cytoreduction. The source material was peripheral blood mononuclear cells, sampled before stem cell transplant. The receptors were gathered from a middle-aged man with acute myeloid leukemia. Some clones in this sample may be carry-over from other donors' samples.

This chain uses TRBV11-1 with TRBJ2-5, with D unresolved. CDR1 is SGHAT, CDR2 FQDESV, per germline (reference sequence). With 6 bases removed from V and 2 bases from J, the gap between germline ends came to 13 bases. There are 14 residues in the CDR3. CDR3 DNA sequence: TGTGCCAGCAGGGATCACTACGCGCAAGAGACCCAGTACTTC. Protein sequence: CASRDHYAQETQYF.

J is TRBJ1-3 and V is TRBV7-8; possible D gene TRBD1, 5 bases. In germline, CDR1 is SGHVS, CDR2 FQNEAQ. This CDR3 region has 14 residues. V was cut by 2 bases and J by 2 bases, with 7 bases left in between. This CDR3 reads CASSLQGTGNTIYF. CDR3 DNA: TGTGCCAGCAGCTTACAGGGTACTGGAAACACCATATATTTT.

V gene TRBV5-1 combines with J gene TRBJ2-7; 9 nucleotides line up with TRBD1. Germline V gene data show CDR1 as SGHRS and CDR2 as YFSETQ. This CDR3 has 13 amino acids. J gave up 4 bases and V 6 bases, and 5 bases lay outside the gene matches. The CDR3 loop reads CASTRTGEYEQYF. The CDR3 nucleotides read TGCGCCAGCACCAGGACAGGGGAGTACGAGCAGTACTTC.

The V call is TRBV6-5, the J call TRBJ1-1; D unresolved. The germline V gene encodes CDR1 MNHEY and CDR2 SVGAGI. The CDR3 has 14 amino acids. Deletions cut 7 bases from V and 0 bases from J, with 12 bases between. The CDR3 sequence is CASNSGSLNTEAFF. The DNA of the CDR3 is TGTGCCAGCAATTCGGGCAGCTTGAACACTGAAGCTTTCTTT.

In its sample, this clone was seen once. This chain uses TRBV19 with TRBJ2-2, with D tentatively TRBD2 (5 bases). The CDR3 contains 15 residues. Germline V gene sequence: CDR1 LNHDA, CDR2 SQIVND (reference sequence). Trimming left V 0 bases short and J 5 bases short, with 10 bases between. The CDR3 bases are TGTGCCAGTAGTATAGATCCCCGGACTACCGGGGAGCTGTTTTTT. Translated: CASSIDPRTTGELFF. The whole variable domain, filled in from reference TRBV19 and TRBJ2-2, reads DGGITQSPKYLFRKEGQNVTLSCEQNLNHDAMYWYRQDPGQGLRLIYYSQIVNDFQKGDIAEGYSVSREKKESFPLTVTSAQKNPTAFYLCASSIDPRTTGELFFGEGSRLTVL.

The chain carries TRBV4-1 and TRBJ1-5; D uncertain. Germline V gives CDR1 MGHRA, CDR2 YSYEKL. The CDR3 runs 15 residues. The V end was cut by 0 bases, the J end by 5 bases, with 11 bases between. Written as DNA, the CDR3 is TGCGCCAGCAGCCAAGACCCGGGGTCCGATCAGCCCCAGCATTTT. Its protein is CASSQDPGSDQPQHF.

CDR3 bases: TGCGCCAGCAGCCAAGATCGGCAGGGGCGAGGGACTGAAGCTTTCTTT. The encoded protein is CASSQDRQGRGTEAFF. This chain connects TRBV4-3 to TRBJ1-1; D perhaps matches TRBD1 (6 bases). With 0 bases removed from V and 5 bases from J, the gap between germline ends came to 16 bases. The germline gives CDR1 LGHNA, CDR2 YSLEER. This CDR3 spans 16 amino acids.

The V call is TRBV5-6, the J call TRBJ2-7; no firm D call. V was clipped by 0 bases and J by 8 bases, with 15 bases between them. The CDR3 length is 14 residues. Germline loops: CDR1 SGHDT, CDR2 YYEEEE. The CDR3 coding sequence is TGTGCCAGCAGCTTGGGGGCAATCAGGCGCAAGCAGTACTTC. This encodes CASSLGAIRRKQYF.

This chain links TRBV19 with TRBJ1-6, with D uncertain. From germline, CDR1 is LNHDA and CDR2 SQIVND (reference sequence). Trimming took 3 bases from V and 14 from J, leaving 14 bases between them. This CDR3 spans 13 amino acids. This CDR3 reads CASSIDFLVTLHF. The CDR3 nucleotides read TGTGCCAGTAGTATTGATTTTCTAGTGACCCTCCACTTT.

This clone was observed a few times. CDR3 DNA sequence: TGTGCCAGCAGTTTACCATCAAGCAATCAGCCCCAGCATTTT. This sequence encodes CASSLPSSNQPQHF. The gene calls are TRBV28 and TRBJ1-5; the D is unclear. CDR3 length: 14 amino acids. Trimming left V 2 bases short and J 1 base short, with 6 bases between. Germline assignment: CDR1 MDHEN and CDR2 SYDVKM.

This clone occurred once. The CDR3 DNA follows: TGTGCCATGGCGGGGGACAGGGGAGACTACGAGCAGTACTTC. This codes for CAMAGDRGDYEQYF. V gene TRBV10-3 combines with J gene TRBJ2-7; TRBD1 aligns across 10 bases. CDR3 size: 14 residues. Trimming cost V 9 bases and J 3 bases; bases outside gene matches: 8. Germline V gives CDR1 ENHRY, CDR2 SYGVKD.

The sample holds a few counts of this clone. This sequence joins TRBV5-1 and TRBJ2-3; 11 nucleotides align to TRBD2. The CDR3 runs to 15 residues. CDR1 and CDR2 (germline): SGHRS, YFSETQ. Losses at the gene ends were 5 bases for V and 4 bases for J; bases not matched to a gene: 6. The CDR3 reads CASRETSGEADTQYF. The CDR3 DNA reads as TGCGCCAGCAGGGAGACTAGCGGGGAGGCAGATACGCAGTATTTT.

The CDR3 loop reads CASSVGVARSYNEQFF. The CDR3 DNA sequence: TGTGCCAGCAGCGTAGGGGTCGCCCGCTCCTACAATGAGCAGTTCTTC. The V and J genes are TRBV9 and TRBJ2-1; D not resolved. This CDR3 spans 16 amino acids. V was clipped by 0 bases and J by 0 bases, with 10 bases between them. CDR1 and CDR2 (germline): SGDLS, YYNGEE.

J is TRBJ2-6 and V is TRBV27, with TRBD1 identical over 9 bases. Unmatched junction bases numbered 5, after V lost 8 bases and J lost 0 bases. The CDR3 has 16 amino acids. Per the germline V gene, CDR1 is MNHEY and CDR2 is SMNVEV (reference sequence). The CDR3 loop is CASRDRVTSGANVLTF. The CDR3, as DNA: TGTGCCAGCCGGGACAGGGTTACCTCTGGGGCCAACGTCCTGACTTTC.

V and J are TRBV6-1 and TRBJ1-1; 9 nucleotides agree with TRBD1. Germline trimming cut 8 bases from V and 0 bases from J; bases unmatched to any gene: 4. Germline V gene data show CDR1 as MNHNS and CDR2 as SASEGT. The CDR3 is 14 amino acids. The CDR3 reads CASHRDRVNTEAFF. The DNA of the CDR3 is TGTGCCAGCCACCGGGACAGGGTGAACACTGAAGCTTTCTTT.

The chain has TRBV4-2 and TRBJ2-7, with 8 positions matching TRBD1. The germline gives CDR1 LGHNA, CDR2 YNFKEQ. V lost 4 bases and J lost 1; bases outside the gene matches: 12. This CDR3 is 17 amino acids long. The CDR3 nucleotides read TGTGCCAGCAGCCGACCCGCGATTGACAGGGGATCCTACGAGCAGTACTTC. Amino acid sequence: CASSRPAIDRGSYEQYF.

The genes are TRBV28 and TRBJ1-2, with D possibly matching TRBD1 (6 bases). V was cut by 5 bases and J by 2 bases, with 24 bases left in between. The germline CDR1 and CDR2 sequences are MDHEN and SYDVKM. This CDR3 comprises 18 residues. CDR3 protein: CASSPRPRWSGANYGYTF. The CDR3 coding sequence is TGTGCCAGCAGTCCCCGCCCCCGCTGGTCAGGGGCGAACTATGGCTACACCTTC.

The V call is TRBV2, the J call TRBJ2-1, with 8 bases that match TRBD2. The CDR3 loop spans 16 amino acids. Germline V gene lookup returns CDR1 SNHLY and CDR2 FYNNEI. CDR3 nucleotide sequence: TGTGGGAGCACTTCTAGCGGGCAGAGCTCCTACAATGAGCAGTTCTTC. Its protein product is CGSTSSGQSSYNEQFF.

This clone was picked up one time. This chain links TRBV5-1 with TRBJ2-3; D is tentatively TRBD1 or TRBD2 (6 bases each). The CDR3 is 13 amino acids. Trimming left V 2 bases short and J 6 bases short, with 10 bases between. The V gene's germline CDR1 is SGHRS and CDR2 YFSETQ. For the CDR3, the DNA is TGCGCCAGCAGCTTTGGAGGGGGGGATACGCAGTATTTT. Translating it yields CASSFGGGDTQYF.

The chain carries TRBV27 and TRBJ1-5; D might be TRBD1 (5 bases). V was trimmed by 1 base and J by 1 base, leaving 11 bases between them. The CDR3 is made up of 16 amino acids. Germline V lookup: CDR1 MNHEY, CDR2 SMNVEV (reference sequence). CDR3 sequence reads: CASSLYGGLSNQPQHF. CDR3 nucleotides: TGTGCCAGCAGTTTATATGGGGGTCTAAGCAATCAGCCCCAGCATTTT.

V gene TRBV7-9 combines with J gene TRBJ2-7; no clear D. The V end was cut by 5 bases, the J end by 3 bases, with 17 bases between. The length of the CDR3 is 15 residues. Germline V gene sequence: CDR1 SEHNR, CDR2 FQNEAQ (reference sequence). CDR3 residues: CASSPQGRFGYEQYF. CDR3 bases: TGTGCCAGCAGCCCCCAAGGGCGATTCGGCTACGAGCAGTACTTC.

J is TRBJ2-7 and V is TRBV11-3, with 10 bases matching TRBD1. J was trimmed by 3 bases and V by 5 bases; bases with no gene match: 7. Germline values: CDR1 SGHNT, CDR2 YENEEA. The CDR3 contains 15 residues. CDR3 region: CASSPPGQGFYEQYF. CDR3 DNA: TGTGCCAGCAGCCCGCCGGGACAGGGGTTCTACGAGCAGTACTTC.

The chain employs TRBV5-1 and TRBJ1-1; TRBD1 is a possible D gene (6 bases). Trimming pared 5 bases from V and 4 bases from J, leaving 15 bases between. CDR3 length: 14 residues. Germline CDR1 and CDR2: SGHRS and YFSETQ. The CDR3 sequence is CASSPGGATTEAFF. Written as DNA, the CDR3 is TGCGCCAGCAGTCCGGGGGGGGCGACCACTGAAGCTTTCTTT.